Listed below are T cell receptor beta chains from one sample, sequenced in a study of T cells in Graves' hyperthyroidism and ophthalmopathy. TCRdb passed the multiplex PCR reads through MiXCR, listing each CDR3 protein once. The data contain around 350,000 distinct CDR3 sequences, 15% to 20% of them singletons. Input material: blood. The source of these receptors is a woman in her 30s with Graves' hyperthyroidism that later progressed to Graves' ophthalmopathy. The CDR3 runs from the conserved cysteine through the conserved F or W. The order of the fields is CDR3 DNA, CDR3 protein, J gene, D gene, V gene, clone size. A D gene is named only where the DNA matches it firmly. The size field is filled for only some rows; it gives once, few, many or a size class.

DNA: TGCGCCAGCAGCTTGGACAGGGGGCGCCGGGGCTACACCTTC
CDR3: CASSLDRGRRGYTF
J: TRBJ1-2
D: TRBD1
V: TRBV5-1
size: -

DNA: TGTGCCAGTAGCCCCGGACAGGGCTCAACTTACGAGCAGTACTTC
CDR3: CASSPGQGSTYEQYF
J: TRBJ2-7
D: TRBD1
V: TRBV19
size: many

DNA: TGTGCCAGCAGTTTATCGCCCGGGACAGGGAACACTGAAGCTTTCTTT
CDR3: CASSLSPGTGNTEAFF
J: TRBJ1-1
D: TRBD1
V: TRBV28
size: many

DNA: TGCGCCAGCAGCCACACTAGCGGGATTCAAGAGACCCAGTACTTC
CDR3: CASSHTSGIQETQYF
J: TRBJ2-5
D: TRBD2
V: TRBV10-2
size: many

DNA: TGTGCCAGCTCACAAACCGGGACAGGGGGAATCTTCGAGCAGTACTTC
CDR3: CASSQTGTGGIFEQYF
J: TRBJ2-7
D: TRBD1
V: TRBV18
size: -

DNA: TGCGCCAGCAGTTCCGACTCTAGCGGGGCCTACGAGCAGTACTTC
CDR3: CASSSDSSGAYEQYF
J: TRBJ2-7
D: TRBD2
V: TRBV5-1
size: -

DNA: TGTGCCAGCAGTTTGGAGTCAGCGGTCCAAGAGACCCAGTACTTC
CDR3: CASSLESAVQETQYF
J: TRBJ2-5
D: -
V: TRBV28
size: -

DNA: TGTGCCAGCAGCTCCGGGACAGGGACGATCGAGACCCAGTACTTC
CDR3: CASSSGTGTIETQYF
J: TRBJ2-5
D: TRBD1
V: TRBV11-3
size: many

DNA: TGTGCCAGCAGTTTTGGGTTGGGGGCGAATCAGCCCCAGCATTTT
CDR3: CASSFGLGANQPQHF
J: TRBJ1-5
D: -
V: TRBV28
size: many

DNA: TGTGCCAGCAGCCAAACAAGCCAGGGGGATGGCTACACCTTC
CDR3: CASSQTSQGDGYTF
J: TRBJ1-2
D: TRBD1
V: TRBV7-9
size: few

DNA: TGTGCCACCAGCAGAGATAGGCGGCAGGGAACTGAAGCTTTCTTT
CDR3: CATSRDRRQGTEAFF
J: TRBJ1-1
D: -
V: TRBV15
size: few

DNA: TGCGCCAGCAGCTTGGAGCTCAGTCGGGGAGAGACCCAGTACTTC
CDR3: CASSLELSRGETQYF
J: TRBJ2-5
D: -
V: TRBV5-1
size: many

DNA: TGTGCCAGCTTCGACAGGGAGTATGGCTACACCTTC
CDR3: CASFDREYGYTF
J: TRBJ1-2
D: TRBD1
V: TRBV2
size: many

DNA: TGTGCCAGCAGCTTAACTAGCGGATCCTACAATGAGCAGTTCTTC
CDR3: CASSLTSGSYNEQFF
J: TRBJ2-1
D: TRBD2
V: TRBV11-2
size: many

DNA: TGTGCCAGCAGCTCGGGGGCTCAGGTTTCCTACGAGCAGTACTTC
CDR3: CASSSGAQVSYEQYF
J: TRBJ2-7
D: -
V: TRBV11-3
size: -

DNA: TGTGCCAGCGGACTACAGGGGGGGGATACGCAGTATTTT
CDR3: CASGLQGGDTQYF
J: TRBJ2-3
D: -
V: TRBV27
size: many

DNA: TGTGCCAGCAGTGAAGACGACCGGGGGGGGAACACTGAAGCTTTCTTT
CDR3: CASSEDDRGGNTEAFF
J: TRBJ1-1
D: -
V: TRBV2
size: many

DNA: TGTGCCTGGAGCAGCTCCGGGACAGTGAACTCACCCCTCCACTTT
CDR3: CAWSSSGTVNSPLHF
J: TRBJ1-6
D: TRBD1
V: TRBV30
size: many

DNA: TGCAGTGCTAGAGCTAGGGTTGGCCTGGAGGAGCAGTACTTC
CDR3: CSARARVGLEEQYF
J: TRBJ2-7
D: -
V: TRBV20-1
size: many

DNA: TGCGCCAGCAGCTTGGAACAGGGGGGAGAGACCCAGTACTTC
CDR3: CASSLEQGGETQYF
J: TRBJ2-5
D: TRBD1
V: TRBV5-1
size: -

DNA: TGTGCCAGCAGTTTTGGTCAGGGCTACGAGCAGTACTTC
CDR3: CASSFGQGYEQYF
J: TRBJ2-7
D: -
V: TRBV27
size: many

DNA: TGTGCCAGCAGTATGAGTCAGACGCCGGAAAAACTGTTTTTT
CDR3: CASSMSQTPEKLFF
J: TRBJ1-4
D: -
V: TRBV5-4
size: few

DNA: TGCAGTGCTGAAGGGACTAGCGGGAGAGGACTCACAGATACGCAGTATTTT
CDR3: CSAEGTSGRGLTDTQYF
J: TRBJ2-3
D: TRBD2
V: TRBV20-1
size: many

DNA: TGCGCCAGCGGGGGTCTGAGCAATGAGCAGTCCTTC
CDR3: CASGGLSNEQSF
J: TRBJ2-1
D: -
V: TRBV5-1
size: -

DNA: TGCGCCAGCAGACACGACGTGGGGGGCAATCAGCCCCAGCATTTT
CDR3: CASRHDVGGNQPQHF
J: TRBJ1-5
D: -
V: TRBV5-1
size: many

DNA: TGCGCCAGCAGCTTGGTGACTAGCGGGAGCACAGATACGCAGTATTTT
CDR3: CASSLVTSGSTDTQYF
J: TRBJ2-3
D: TRBD2
V: TRBV5-1
size: many

DNA: TGTGCCAGCAGAGACAGGGGCAATGAGCAGTTCTTC
CDR3: CASRDRGNEQFF
J: TRBJ2-1
D: TRBD1
V: TRBV28
size: many

DNA: TGTGCCAGCACCCGGGGCCAGGGGGTGGGCGGGGAGCTGTTTTTT
CDR3: CASTRGQGVGGELFF
J: TRBJ2-2
D: TRBD1
V: TRBV12-3/TRBV12-4
size: many

DNA: TGTGCCAGCAGTTTAATCGGCGGGAGCCAGCATAAGTTCTTC
CDR3: CASSLIGGSQHKFF
J: TRBJ2-1
D: TRBD2
V: TRBV27
size: -